This TCR beta chain was obtained from a study of blood T cell repertoires in COVID-19. Study overall: Among Cohort 3 donors, those recovered had two negative PCRs, clearance, or symptom resolution.

Participants spanned ages about 18 to 90 years and resided in roughly 22 US areas. Each participant's cohort was designated according to participant-reported clinical history. As handled by the study authors: Reference gene primer amplification gave estimated nucleated cell counts. TCRdb's table, derived via immunoSEQ multiplex PCR, lists solely in-frame clones and lacks some. For V, J and clone size, that table is used; D and trimming come from the DNA. The table lists fewer than 250,000 clones, roughly 86% of them singletons. Germline trimming cut 5 bases from V and 1 base from J; bases unmatched to any gene: 5. The CDR3 runs 15 residues. Germline V gene sequence: CDR1 SNHLY, CDR2 FYNNEI.

The source is a woman aged 40 to 50 in a cohort exposed to, infected with or recovered from COVID-19 (not recorded which). The V gene is TRBV2, the J gene TRBJ2-1; 7 bases match TRBD1. The source material was PBMCs or T cells enriched from blood (not recorded which). The CDR3 nucleotides are TGTGCCAGCAGTCTCGGGACAGATTCCTACAATGAGCAGTTCTTC. Its translation is CASSLGTDSYNEQFF.